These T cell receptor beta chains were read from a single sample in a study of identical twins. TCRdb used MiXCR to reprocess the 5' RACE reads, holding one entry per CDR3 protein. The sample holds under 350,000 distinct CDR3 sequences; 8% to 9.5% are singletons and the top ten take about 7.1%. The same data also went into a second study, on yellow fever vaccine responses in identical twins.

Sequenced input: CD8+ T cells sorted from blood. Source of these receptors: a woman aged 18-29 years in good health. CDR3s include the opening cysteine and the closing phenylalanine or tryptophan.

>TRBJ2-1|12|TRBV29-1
CSMWDGYNEQFF
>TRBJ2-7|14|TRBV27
CASSLLSGDYEQYF
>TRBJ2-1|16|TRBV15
CATSIDSGRASDEQFF
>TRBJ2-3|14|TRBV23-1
CASSLDRDTDTQYF
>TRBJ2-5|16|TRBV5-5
CASSWASGGHQETQYF
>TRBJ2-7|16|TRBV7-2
CASSLIRSSYSYEQYF
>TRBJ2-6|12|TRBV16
CASSQGANVLTF
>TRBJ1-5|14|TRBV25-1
CASSESVGAQPQHF
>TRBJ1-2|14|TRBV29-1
CSVEDSIQGYGYTF
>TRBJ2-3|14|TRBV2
CASSPWTSTDTQYF
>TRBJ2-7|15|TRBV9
CASSVAGQGHYEQYF
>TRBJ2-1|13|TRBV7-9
CASSLEWSLEQFF
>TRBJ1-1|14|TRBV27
CASSFGGFGTEAFF
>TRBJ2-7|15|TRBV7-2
CASSLSAGTAYEQYF
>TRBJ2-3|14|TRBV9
CASSVQYSTDTQYF
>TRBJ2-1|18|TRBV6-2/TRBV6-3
CASTMLGFDRAINNEQFF
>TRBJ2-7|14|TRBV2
CASSEVASSYEQYF
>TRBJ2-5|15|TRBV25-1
CASSARLAGKETQYF
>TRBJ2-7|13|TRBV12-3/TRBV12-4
CASQDSSSYEQYF
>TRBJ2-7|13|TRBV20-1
CSATRGGLIEQYF
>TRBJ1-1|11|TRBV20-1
CSAQAGTEAFF
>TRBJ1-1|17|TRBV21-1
CASSKDVGPGWNTEAFF
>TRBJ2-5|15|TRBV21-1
CASSKERGREETQYF
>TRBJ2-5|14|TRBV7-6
CASSWGGYQETQYF
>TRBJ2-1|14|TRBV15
CATSRSGGYNEQFF
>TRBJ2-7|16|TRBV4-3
CASSQDRGTGRYEQYF
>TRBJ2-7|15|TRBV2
CASSGRDRVSYEQYF
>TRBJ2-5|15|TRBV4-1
CASSQDGGGGETQYF
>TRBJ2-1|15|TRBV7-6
CASLGAGEGVNEQFF
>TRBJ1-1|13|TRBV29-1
CSVPPNLNTEAFF
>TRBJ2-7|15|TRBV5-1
CASSAGQDYSYEQYF
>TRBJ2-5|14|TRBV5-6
CASGLGTGQETQYF
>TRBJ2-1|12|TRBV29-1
CSVGGLVDEQFF
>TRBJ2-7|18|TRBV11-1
CASSSSRPISGSFNEQYF
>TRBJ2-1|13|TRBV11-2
CASSLWSNNEQFF
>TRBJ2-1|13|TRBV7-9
CASSPDNYNEQFF
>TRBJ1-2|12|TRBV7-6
CASSQDNYGYTF
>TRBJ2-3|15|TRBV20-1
CSASPELAGPDTQYF
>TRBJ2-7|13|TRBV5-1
CASSGAIGYEQYF
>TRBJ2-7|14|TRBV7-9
CASSLASLGHEQYF
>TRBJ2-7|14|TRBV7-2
CASNDRDNSYEQYF
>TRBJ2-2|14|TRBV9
CASSVYLEDGELFF
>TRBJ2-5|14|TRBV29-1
CSVDLWDTQETQYF
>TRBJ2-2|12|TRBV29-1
CAGLAVTGELFF
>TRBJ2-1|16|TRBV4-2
CASSHRLAGEYNEQFF
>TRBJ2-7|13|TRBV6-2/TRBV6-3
CASSKGTSYEQYF
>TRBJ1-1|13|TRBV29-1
CSSRGMGNTEAFF
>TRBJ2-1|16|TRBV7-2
CASSPLVEALYNEQFF
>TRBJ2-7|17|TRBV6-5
CASSYSGRGDGIYEQYF
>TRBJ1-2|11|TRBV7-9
CASSLVEHRGF
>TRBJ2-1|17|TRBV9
CASSQLAGTLGYNEQFF
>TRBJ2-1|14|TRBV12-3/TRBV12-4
CASSLPLGEYEQFF
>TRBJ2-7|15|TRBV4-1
CASSQESREGYEQYF
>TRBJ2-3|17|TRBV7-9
CASSSRGEAERTDTQYF